What follows are 32 T cell receptor beta chains derived from one specimen sequenced in a study of radiotherapy plus CTLA-4 blockade in lung cancer. Only in-frame clones appear in the TCRdb table, and some are missing; sequencing was by immunoSEQ multiplex PCR. This table holds 40,000 to 45,000 clones, around 75% found once. The source material was peripheral blood, sampled from a patient treated with radiotherapy plus ipilimumab. Source of these receptors: a human donor with non-small cell lung cancer who had stable disease on radiotherapy plus ipilimumab.

This clone was picked up one time. The genes are TRBV6-4 and TRBJ2-5; 7 bases agree with TRBD2. In germline, CDR1 is MRHNA, CDR2 SNTAGT. V trimming: 5 bases; J trimming: 9 bases; junction bases outside the gene matches: 12. This CDR3 is 14 amino acids long. The CDR3 region is CASSRPKAGGSQYF. Written as DNA, the CDR3 is TGTGCCAGCAGTAGGCCTAAAGCCGGGGGGTCCCAGTACTTC.

The chain is built from TRBV10-3 and TRBJ2-3, with 7 positions matching TRBD1. Trimming removed 5 bases from V and 2 bases from J; junction bases left unmatched: 4. The germline V gene has CDR1 ENHRY and CDR2 SYGVKD. CDR3 length: 14 amino acids. CDR3 sequence (DNA): TGTGCCATCAGTTCGGACAGGTTCACAGATACGCAGTATTTT. This translates into CAISSDRFTDTQYF.

The chain joins TRBV21-1 to TRBJ2-5; the table names TRBD1, a call not compared with the DNA. TRBV21-1 is tagged as a pseudogene. This CDR3 comprises 15 residues. CDR3 DNA sequence: TGTGCCAGCAGCAAAGAGGGGGAAATAGGAGAGACCCAGTACTTC. Protein: CASSKEGEIGETQYF.

V gene TRBV29-1 combines with J gene TRBJ1-1; D ambiguous. CDR3 length equals 12 residues. Trimming stripped 2 bases from V and 4 bases from J, with 8 bases between. Germline V gene sequence: CDR1 SQVTM, CDR2 ANQGSEA. The CDR3 coding sequence is TGCAGCGTTGAAATAGAAGTCACTGAAGCTTTCTTT. This sequence encodes CSVEIEVTEAFF.

This chain links TRBV7-6 with TRBJ2-7; D is uncertain. Germline V gene lookup returns CDR1 SGHVS and CDR2 FNYEAQ. The CDR3 is made up of 12 amino acids. V lost 4 bases and J 3 bases, leaving 7 bases between the germline ends. CDR3 coding DNA: TGTGCCAGCAGCTCCTACAGCTACGAGCAGTACTTC. Residues: CASSSYSYEQYF.

This clone showed up just once. The V and J genes are TRBV15 and TRBJ1-2; 7 bases match TRBD1. Germline V gene sequence: CDR1 LNHNV, CDR2 YYDKDF (reference sequence). This CDR3 has 13 amino acids. V trimming: 5 bases; J trimming: 6 bases; junction bases outside the gene matches: 6. CDR3 sequence: CATSPTGTNGYTF. The CDR3 DNA reads TGTGCCACCAGCCCGACAGGGACCAATGGCTACACCTTC. Drawing the rest from reference TRBV15 and TRBJ1-2, the complete variable domain is DAMVIQNPRYQVTQFGKPVTLSCSQTLNHNVMYWYQQKSSQAPKLLFHYYDKDFNNEADTPDNFQSRRPNTSFCFLDIRSPGLGDTAMYLCATSPTGTNGYTFGSGTRLTVV.

This clone was seen ten or more times. V usage is TRBV10-3 and J usage is TRBJ1-1; D call uncertain. The CDR3 is 13 amino acids. Trimming left V 1 base short and J 7 bases short, with 10 bases between. Per the germline V gene, CDR1 is ENHRY and CDR2 is SYGVKD. Here the CDR3 DNA reads TGTGCCATCAGTGAGTGGTCACAAAATGAAGCTTTCTTT. This sequence encodes CAISEWSQNEAFF.

This sequence joins TRBV6-1 and TRBJ2-7; a weak D match, TRBD2 (7 bases). CDR1 and CDR2 from the germline V gene are MNHNS and SASEGT. V was trimmed by 6 bases and J by 3 bases, leaving 18 bases between them. The CDR3 is 15 residues long. DNA of the CDR3: TGTGCCAGCAGCGAGGGGGGGGCCGTTCGCTACGAGCAGTACTTC. It translates to CASSEGGAVRYEQYF.

This chain uses TRBV7-2 with TRBJ2-4, with D perhaps matching TRBD2 (6 bases). Germline V gene data show CDR1 as SGHTA and CDR2 as FQGNSA. This CDR3 region has 15 residues. V was trimmed by 5 bases and J by 3 bases, leaving 14 bases between them. DNA for the CDR3: TGTGCCAGCAGCGGGCCGCGGGGTGTCAAAAACATTCAGTACTTC. Translating it yields CASSGPRGVKNIQYF.

This clone was detected only a few times. The rearrangement links TRBV5-1 to TRBJ1-1; D is perhaps TRBD1 (5 bases). The V gene's germline CDR1 is SGHRS and CDR2 YFSETQ. Trimming removed 4 bases from V and 1 base from J, with 11 bases in between. The CDR3 totals 14 residues. In DNA, the CDR3 is TGCGCCAGCAGCACTATGGGGGGGAACACTGAAGCTTTCTTT. It yields the protein CASSTMGGNTEAFF.

The chain uses TRBV15 and TRBJ1-1; 9 nucleotides agree with TRBD1. Germline V gene lookup returns CDR1 LNHNV and CDR2 YYDKDF (reference sequence). J gave up 5 bases and V 4 bases, and 8 bases lay outside the gene matches. This CDR3 contains 15 residues. For the CDR3, the DNA is TGTGCCACCAGCACGGGACAGGGATTTTGGACTGAAGCTTTCTTT. It is translated as CATSTGQGFWTEAFF. Variable domain in full (rest from reference TRBV15 and TRBJ1-1): DAMVIQNPRYQVTQFGKPVTLSCSQTLNHNVMYWYQQKSSQAPKLLFHYYDKDFNNEADTPDNFQSRRPNTSFCFLDIRSPGLGDTAMYLCATSTGQGFWTEAFFGQGTRLTVV.

V is TRBV27 and J is TRBJ1-2; 8 bases fit TRBD1. The CDR3 runs to 14 residues. Trimming removed 5 bases from V and 4 bases from J; junction bases left unmatched: 6. Looked up from germline, CDR1 is MNHEY and CDR2 is SMNVEV (reference sequence). The CDR3 region is CASSHGQGGYGYTF. The CDR3 DNA follows: TGTGCCAGCAGTCATGGACAGGGCGGCTATGGCTACACCTTC.

The genes are TRBV10-1 and TRBJ2-5; TRBD1 matches at 9 bases. The J call may not be correct, given that the DNA end is closer to TRBJ2-7. CDR1 is WNHNN, CDR2 SYGVQD, per germline (reference sequence). The CDR3 is made up of 15 amino acids. The CDR3 bases are TGCGCCAGCAGTGGAGCCGGGACAGGGTCGGTCGAGCAGTACTTC. It is translated as CASSGAGTGSVEQYF.

The chain has TRBV7-3 and TRBJ2-5; 7 bases map to TRBD2. This CDR3 has 16 residues. Germline V lookup: CDR1 SGHTA, CDR2 FQGTGA. V gave up 5 bases and J gave up 5 bases; unmatched junction bases: 14. CDR3 nucleotides: TGTGCCAGCAGCCGATCGGGGCGGGGGAGTGGGGAGACCCAGTACTTC. It translates to CASSRSGRGSGETQYF.

The chain uses TRBV15 and TRBJ1-1; 8 bases are shared with TRBD1. The CDR3 spans 12 residues. V was pared by 3 bases and J by 10 bases, with 4 bases of the junction left unmatched. CDR1 LNHNV and CDR2 YYDKDF come from the germline V gene (reference sequence). In nucleotides, the CDR3 is TGTGCCACCAGCAGGACACAGGGGGGAGCTTTCTTT. It codes for CATSRTQGGAFF.

The chain has TRBV2 and TRBJ1-2; D not resolved. V was shortened by 3 bases and J by 7 bases, with 30 bases between the two germline ends. The CDR3 sequence is 19 residues long. Germline lookup yields CDR1 SNHLY and CDR2 FYNNEI. This CDR3 reads CASSDQRTLPGSPPTGYTF. CDR3 nucleotide sequence: TGTGCCAGCAGTGATCAGAGAACCCTCCCGGGGTCCCCTCCCACTGGCTACACCTTC.

The CDR3, as DNA: TGTGCCAGCAGTCCCAGGGCCAACGCCAATGAAAAACTGTTTTTT. It translates to CASSPRANANEKLFF. The V call is TRBV6-6, the J call TRBJ1-4, with D perhaps TRBD1 (5 bases). Trimming removed 5 bases from V and 5 bases from J, with 15 bases in between. Per the germline V gene, CDR1 is MNHNY and CDR2 is SVGAGI (reference sequence). This CDR3 has 15 amino acids.

V usage is TRBV6-1 and J usage is TRBJ2-7; 13 bases align to TRBD2. Germline V gene sequence: CDR1 MNHNS, CDR2 SASEGT. CDR3 size: 14 residues. The V and J ends lost 6 bases and 7 bases, in that order; junction bases with no gene match: 6. DNA of the CDR3: TGTGCCAGCAGACAGACTAGCGGGGGGTCTGAGCAGTACTTC. Protein: CASRQTSGGSEQYF.

V is TRBV29-1 and J is TRBJ1-4; TRBD1 agrees at 11 bases. The CDR3 contains 17 residues. CDR1 and CDR2 from the germline V gene are SQVTM and ANQGSEA. The J segment lost 1 base and the V segment lost 6 bases, leaving 10 bases of the junction unmatched. CDR3 loop: CSVGGTGGWLTNEKLFF. The CDR3 nucleotides read TGCAGCGTCGGAGGGACAGGGGGATGGTTAACTAATGAAAAACTGTTTTTT. The variable domain in full, with the rest retrieved from reference TRBV29-1 and TRBJ1-4, is SAVISQKPSRDICQRGTSLTIQCQVDSQVTMMFWYRQQPGQSLTLIATANQGSEATYESGFVIDKFPISRPNLTFSTLTVSNMSPEDSSIYLCSVGGTGGWLTNEKLFFGSGTQLSVL.

The V and J genes are TRBV6-6 and TRBJ2-3; TRBD2 matches 8 bases. In germline, CDR1 is MNHNY, CDR2 SVGAGI (reference sequence). This CDR3 contains 14 residues. Trimming took 6 bases from V and 0 from J; bases not matched to a gene: 2. CDR3 protein: CASSLAGSTDTQYF. The CDR3 region has the DNA TGTGCCAGCAGCTTAGCGGGGAGCACAGATACGCAGTATTTT.

The chain links TRBV9 to TRBJ1-1; 7 positions agree with TRBD1. From germline, CDR1 is SGDLS and CDR2 YYNGEE. The CDR3 has 12 residues. After removal of 3 bases from V and 9 bases from J, the junction contained 5 bases not matched to a gene. DNA for the CDR3: TGTGCCAGCAGCGCCAAGGGACAGAAAGCTTTCTTT. Translation: CASSAKGQKAFF.

V is TRBV11-2 and J is TRBJ1-1, with 8 bases fitting TRBD1. V shed 3 bases and J 1 base; nucleotides not matched to a gene: 16. This CDR3 spans 19 amino acids. Per germline, CDR1 SGHAT and CDR2 FQNNGV. The DNA of the CDR3 is TGTGCCAGCAGCTTCAACACACAGGGGGTATTCGAAAAGAACACTGAAGCTTTCTTT. Its translation: CASSFNTQGVFEKNTEAFF.

Of note for this clone: This CDR3 is also generated by other DNA sequences in the sample. The chain uses TRBV5-1 and TRBJ2-3; TRBD2 matches at 8 bases. The CDR3 has 15 residues. Germline V lookup: CDR1 SGHRS, CDR2 YFSETQ. The V segment lost 4 bases and the J segment 2 bases; nucleotides outside the gene matches: 6. The DNA for the CDR3 is TGCGCCAGCAGCCCTGCGGGGGGAATCACAGATACGCAGTATTTT. This encodes CASSPAGGITDTQYF.

A single count supports this clone. V is TRBV7-6 and J is TRBJ1-2; TRBD1 matches at 8 bases. Germline V gene data show CDR1 as SGHVS and CDR2 as FNYEAQ. V lost 4 bases, J lost 6 bases, and 13 bases stayed unmatched. There are 16 residues in the CDR3. The CDR3 protein is CASSSAGQARLNGYTF. The DNA of the CDR3 is TGTGCCAGCAGCTCGGCGGGACAGGCGCGCTTGAATGGCTACACCTTC.

The chain is built from TRBV10-1 and TRBJ1-1; TRBD1 aligns across 9 bases. J was trimmed by 11 bases and V by 4 bases; bases with no gene match: 11. The CDR3 has 14 residues. CDR1 WNHNN and CDR2 SYGVQD come from the germline V gene (reference sequence). DNA of the CDR3: TGCGCCAGCAGTGCCCGGGACAGGGTGACCGTGGCTTTCTTT. As protein: CASSARDRVTVAFF.

This clone has only a few counts. The same CDR3 can be traced to other DNA sequences in this sample. The chain is built from TRBV9 and TRBJ2-5; the match to TRBD2 covers 13 bases. Germline V CDR1 and CDR2: SGDLS, YYNGEE. The length of the CDR3 is 17 residues. V lost 3 bases and J lost 1; bases outside the gene matches: 6. The CDR3 is CASSAGTSGGVQETQYF. The CDR3 DNA is TGTGCCAGCAGCGCCGGAACTAGCGGGGGGGTCCAAGAGACCCAGTACTTC.

The CDR3 DNA reads TGCGCCAGCAGCTTGGAAGCTAGCGGGAGATCGGGGGGCAATGAGCAGTTCTTC. This sequence encodes CASSLEASGRSGGNEQFF. The J gene is TRBJ2-1, the V gene TRBV5-1; 10 positions match TRBD2. V shed 0 bases, J shed 6 bases, and the junction held 12 bases outside the gene matches. Germline V gives CDR1 SGHRS, CDR2 YFSETQ. The CDR3 loop spans 18 amino acids.

The chain uses TRBV4-1 and TRBJ1-2; 7 nucleotides align to TRBD1. CDR1 and CDR2 (germline): MGHRA, YSYEKL. V was pared by 1 base and J by 8 bases, with 7 bases of the junction left unmatched. This CDR3 spans 14 amino acids. Here the CDR3 DNA reads TGCGCCAGCAGCCAAGTAAGGGGGCGCGGGGGCTACACCTTC. Its protein product is CASSQVRGRGGYTF.

The chain uses TRBV5-4 and TRBJ1-2, with D hard to call. The CDR3 sequence is 14 residues long. Trimming shortened V by 3 bases and J by 6 bases, and 15 bases separated the two germline ends. In germline, CDR1 is SGHNT, CDR2 YYREEE (reference sequence). CDR3 DNA sequence: TGTGCCAGCAGCTCGGCCCTCAAGAGGAATGGCTACACCTTC. Its protein is CASSSALKRNGYTF. Drawing the rest from reference TRBV5-4 and TRBJ1-2, the complete variable domain is ETGVTQSPTHLIKTRGQQVTLRCSSQSGHNTVSWYQQALGQGPQFIFQYYREEENGRGNFPPRFSGLQFPNYSSELNVNALELDDSALYLCASSSALKRNGYTFGSGTRLTVV.

The CDR3 nucleotides are TGTGCCAGCAGCGTGGGCCCGCTGAACACTGAAGCTTTCTTT. This codes for CASSVGPLNTEAFF. This sequence joins TRBV27 and TRBJ1-1, with unresolved D. V was cut by 6 bases and J by 0 bases, with 11 bases left in between. Germline loops: CDR1 MNHEY, CDR2 SMNVEV (reference sequence). This CDR3 region has 14 residues.

CDR3 amino acids: CASSLGASRQETQYF. The CDR3 coding sequence is TGTGCCAGCAGCTTAGGAGCTAGTCGCCAAGAGACCCAGTACTTC. V and J are TRBV7-2 and TRBJ2-5, with D unclear. V was trimmed by 1 base and J by 1 base, leaving 10 bases between them. This CDR3 is 15 amino acids long. Germline V gene lookup returns CDR1 SGHTA and CDR2 FQGNSA.

The V and J genes are TRBV30 and TRBJ2-1, with 9 positions matching TRBD2. This CDR3 contains 15 residues. CDR1 and CDR2 (germline): GTSNPN, SVGIG (reference sequence). The V and J ends lost 2 bases and 8 bases, in that order; junction bases with no gene match: 10. CDR3 DNA sequence: TGTGCCTGGAGTAAGAGCGGGGGGTGGTCTTATGAGCAGTTCTTC. Encoded protein: CAWSKSGGWSYEQFF.